Presented here are 26 T cell receptor beta chains from one specimen sequenced in a study of T cell responses to AZD1222 COVID-19 vaccine. Clones were sequenced by immunoSEQ multiplex PCR, and TCRdb holds only the in-frame ones, with some missing. This sample has about 130,000 clones, with roughly 90% found just once. The sequencing here drew on peripheral blood, taken on day 0 of AZD1222 vaccination. The receptors shown here come from an adult in good health.

This CDR3 reads CASSVGWAVNTGELFF. CDR3 bases: TGTGCCAGCAGCGTAGGATGGGCTGTTAACACCGGGGAGCTGTTTTTT. The chain carries TRBV9 and TRBJ2-2, with D uncertain. CDR3 length: 16 residues. V was trimmed by 0 bases and J by 2 bases, leaving 11 bases between them. The germline V gene has CDR1 SGDLS and CDR2 YYNGEE.

The chain uses TRBV7-9 and TRBJ2-7, with D perhaps matching TRBD1 or TRBD2 (6 bases each). The CDR3 runs 15 residues. Trimming took 5 bases from V and 4 from J, leaving 18 bases between them. Germline V gives CDR1 SEHNR, CDR2 FQNEAQ (reference sequence). In nucleotides, the CDR3 is TGTGCCAGCAGCCCCCTGGGGGGCTGGACATACGAGCAGTACTTC. Translated, it gives CASSPLGGWTYEQYF.

The V call is TRBV2, the J call TRBJ2-2, with D unclear. The CDR3 runs to 19 residues. Germline CDR1 SNHLY, CDR2 FYNNEI. V shed 2 bases and J shed 10 bases, with 29 bases lying between them. The DNA for the CDR3 is TGTGCCAGCAGTGAACCCCCTGTTGGCATCGGCGCCGCACTCCCGGAGCTGTTTTTT. Translated: CASSEPPVGIGAALPELFF.

CDR3 DNA: TGTGCCAGCAGCGTAGCCTTTGGGGCGGATACGCAGTATTTT. It specifies CASSVAFGADTQYF. The chain carries TRBV9 and TRBJ2-3, with a weak D call TRBD1 (5 bases). Germline V CDR1 and CDR2: SGDLS, YYNGEE. Trimming removed 0 bases from V and 6 bases from J, with 11 bases in between. The CDR3 is made up of 14 amino acids.

The V call is TRBV7-9, the J call TRBJ1-2, with TRBD1 identical over 7 bases. Unmatched junction bases numbered 5, after V lost 7 bases and J lost 6 bases. Germline V gives CDR1 SEHNR, CDR2 FQNEAQ (reference sequence). CDR3 length: 12 amino acids. DNA of the CDR3: TGTGCCAGCAACAGGGGAGGGCATGGCTACACCTTC. It yields the protein CASNRGGHGYTF.

In DNA, the CDR3 is TGTGCCAGCAGCGCGATAGGAGCACCCGGGGCACCCCTCCACTTT. This sequence encodes CASSAIGAPGAPLHF. The V gene is TRBV9, the J gene TRBJ1-6, with D uncertain. V was trimmed by 3 bases and J by 11 bases, leaving 18 bases between them. Germline CDR1 is SGDLS and CDR2 is YYNGEE. The CDR3 runs to 15 residues.

The chain combines TRBV7-9 with TRBJ2-7; a possible D gene is TRBD2 (6 bases). CDR3 length: 13 residues. Deletions cut 1 base from V and 6 bases from J, with 10 bases between. Per the germline V gene, CDR1 is SEHNR and CDR2 is FQNEAQ (reference sequence). The CDR3 region is CASSLGLVTEQYF. CDR3 bases: TGTGCCAGCAGCTTAGGACTAGTCACCGAGCAGTACTTC. Filled out from reference TRBV7-9 and TRBJ2-7, the complete variable domain reads DTGVSQNPRHKITKRGQNVTFRCDPISEHNRLYWYRQTLGQGPEFLTYFQNEAQLEKSRLLSDRFSAERPKGSFSTLEIQRTEQGDSAMYLCASSLGLVTEQYFGPGTRLTVT.

V is TRBV5-5 and J is TRBJ1-4, with 7 bases fitting TRBD1. The V segment lost 8 bases and the J segment 2 bases; nucleotides outside the gene matches: 12. The CDR3 is 16 amino acids. Germline loops: CDR1 SGHKS, CDR2 YYEKEE (reference sequence). CDR3 amino acids: CASSDRVLFTNEKLFF. Written as DNA, the CDR3 is TGTGCCAGTTCCGACAGGGTTTTGTTCACTAATGAAAAACTGTTTTTT.

Here the CDR3 DNA reads TGTGCCAGCAGTGAGACGGGAAATTCACCCCTCCACTTT. Translating gives CASSETGNSPLHF. The chain uses TRBV6-4 and TRBJ1-6; D not resolved. The germline CDR1 and CDR2 sequences are MRHNA and SNTAGT. Trimming removed 3 bases at V and 7 bases at J, with 7 bases between. The CDR3 is 13 residues long.

CDR3 sequence reads: CASSLALRAEAFF. In nucleotides, the CDR3 is TGTGCCAGCAGCTTAGCTCTTCGGGCTGAAGCTTTCTTT. This chain joins TRBV7-9 and TRBJ1-1; no clear D. Trimming removed 0 bases from V and 6 bases from J, with 8 bases in between. CDR1 is SEHNR and CDR2 is FQNEAQ in the germline V gene (reference sequence). CDR3 size: 13 residues.

This clone has just one count. This chain connects TRBV7-9 to TRBJ2-1; D is possibly TRBD1 (6 bases). Germline V gives CDR1 SEHNR, CDR2 FQNEAQ (reference sequence). Trimming took 5 bases from V and 10 from J, leaving 15 bases between them. The CDR3 runs to 13 residues. The CDR3 sequence is CASSRISGEEQFF. The CDR3 DNA is TGTGCCAGCAGCCGGATCTCAGGGGAGGAGCAGTTCTTC.

The chain is built from TRBV4-3 and TRBJ1-1; maybe TRBD1 (5 bases). Germline V gene lookup returns CDR1 LGHNA and CDR2 YSLEER. Trimming removed 0 bases at V and 0 bases at J, with 17 bases between. The CDR3 length is 18 residues. CDR3 region: CASSQDGPVRAMNTEAFF. Here the CDR3 DNA reads TGCGCCAGCAGCCAAGATGGGCCCGTCAGGGCCATGAACACTGAAGCTTTCTTT.

V is TRBV2 and J is TRBJ2-4; 9 bases agree with TRBD2. J was trimmed by 6 bases and V by 0 bases; bases with no gene match: 6. Per germline, CDR1 SNHLY and CDR2 FYNNEI. The length of the CDR3 is 16 residues. The CDR3 reads CASSEAGTSLGNIQYF. The CDR3 region has the DNA TGTGCCAGCAGTGAAGCCGGGACTAGCCTTGGAAACATTCAGTACTTC. Supplemented by reference TRBV2 and TRBJ2-4, the full variable domain reads EPEVTQTPSHQVTQMGQEVILRCVPISNHLYFYWYRQILGQKVEFLVSFYNNEISEKSEIFDDQFSVERPDGSNFTLKIRSTKLEDSAMYFCASSEAGTSLGNIQYFGAGTRLSVL.

The rearrangement links TRBV28 to TRBJ2-1; D is uncertain. This CDR3 is built from 16 residues. Germline-derived CDR1 and CDR2 are MDHEN and SYDVKM. Trimming removed 4 bases from V and 3 bases from J, with 16 bases in between. CDR3 DNA sequence: TGTGCCAGCAGTTACTCCCTAAGATATGGCTACAATGAGCAGTTCTTC. This codes for CASSYSLRYGYNEQFF.

This clone has just one count. This chain links TRBV6-6 with TRBJ2-6; D is uncertain. Germline lookup yields CDR1 MNHNY and CDR2 SVGAGI (reference sequence). V was cut by 5 bases and J by 0 bases, with 5 bases left in between. The CDR3 runs to 14 residues. The CDR3 nucleotides read TGTGCCAGCAGTAGCCTCTCTGGGGCCAACGTCCTGACTTTC. This codes for CASSSLSGANVLTF.

This rearrangement joins TRBV5-4 to TRBJ2-5, with a weak D call TRBD2 (7 bases). Germline CDR1 reads SGHNT; CDR2 reads YYREEE (reference sequence). This CDR3 contains 15 residues. V was pared by 1 base and J by 5 bases, with 15 bases between. In DNA form, the CDR3 reads TGTGCCAGCAGCTTGTTAGGGGGGGGAGGGGAGACCCAGTACTTC. It yields the protein CASSLLGGGGETQYF.

The chain links TRBV11-2 to TRBJ2-2; D may be TRBD1 (6 bases). Germline V gene lookup returns CDR1 SGHAT and CDR2 FQNNGV. The CDR3 runs 15 residues. V lost 6 bases to trimming and J lost 0 bases, with 11 bases between them. The CDR3: CASRRTGSNTGELFF. The DNA for the CDR3 is TGTGCCAGCAGGCGCACAGGGTCGAACACCGGGGAGCTGTTTTTT.

The rearrangement joins TRBV28 to TRBJ2-3; the match to TRBD2 covers 8 bases. CDR1 is MDHEN and CDR2 is SYDVKM in the germline V gene. This CDR3 is built from 16 residues. V lost 3 bases, J lost 2 bases, and 7 bases stayed unmatched. The CDR3 is CASSLGTRLITDTQYF. CDR3 sequence (DNA): TGTGCCAGCAGTTTGGGGACTAGGCTGATCACAGATACGCAGTATTTT.

The chain is built from TRBV3-1 (or the pseudogene TRBV3-2) and TRBJ1-5; D remains unclear. V was cut by 2 bases and J by 9 bases, with 11 bases left in between. The CDR3 is made up of 13 amino acids. CDR1 and CDR2 from the germline V gene are LGHDT and YNNKEL (reference sequence). The CDR3 loop reads CASSQNPKGPQHF. DNA of the CDR3: TGTGCCAGCAGCCAAAATCCGAAGGGGCCCCAGCATTTT.

The chain combines TRBV3-1 (or the pseudogene TRBV3-2) with TRBJ2-3; 8 bases match TRBD2. Per the germline V gene, CDR1 is LGHDT and CDR2 is YNNKEL (reference sequence). This CDR3 has 14 amino acids. V was clipped by 3 bases and J by 8 bases; unmatched bases: 7. The CDR3 sequence is CASSQRGAQGTQYF. CDR3 in DNA: TGTGCCAGCAGCCAGCGGGGGGCTCAGGGTACGCAGTATTTT.

This chain connects TRBV5-5 to TRBJ1-5; a possible D gene is TRBD1 (6 bases). Trimming removed 7 bases from V and 3 bases from J, with 17 bases in between. Germline CDR1 reads SGHKS; CDR2 reads YYEKEE (reference sequence). This CDR3 region has 15 residues. The CDR3 protein is CASRRGGQVNQPQHF. As DNA, the CDR3 is TGTGCCAGCCGCCGGGGGGGGCAGGTCAATCAGCCCCAGCATTTT.

This clone was seen only a few times. This chain links TRBV28 with TRBJ1-2, with D uncertain. CDR3 size: 14 residues. Germline V gene data show CDR1 as MDHEN and CDR2 as SYDVKM. V lost 2 bases and J 9 bases, leaving 16 bases between the germline ends. The CDR3 protein is CASSLVAGRTSYTF. The DNA of the CDR3 is TGTGCCAGCAGTTTAGTTGCAGGCCGTACAAGCTACACCTTC.

This sequence joins TRBV27 and TRBJ1-2, with 9 bases that match TRBD1. With 5 bases clipped from V and 2 bases from J, the junction kept 18 bases outside the gene matches. The CDR3 consists of 19 residues. Germline CDR1 MNHEY, CDR2 SMNVEV (reference sequence). The CDR3 DNA follows: TGTGCCAGCAGTCATTCGCAATATACGCCGGGACAGGGAAACTATGGCTACACCTTC. It encodes CASSHSQYTPGQGNYGYTF.

J is TRBJ1-5 and V is TRBV10-3; tentatively, D is TRBD1 (6 bases). Germline-derived CDR1 and CDR2 are ENHRY and SYGVKD. Between the trimmed V and J ends, which lost 10 bases and 4 bases, there was a span of 17 bases. The CDR3 is 14 residues long. In DNA, the CDR3 is TGTGCCACCCTTTCAGGGGAGGAGAATCAGCCCCAGCATTTT. This translates into CATLSGEENQPQHF.

The J gene is TRBJ2-6, the V gene TRBV4-1; the D is unclear. V was trimmed by 4 bases and J by 1 base, leaving 8 bases between them. The CDR3 covers 15 residues. Germline assignment: CDR1 MGHRA and CDR2 YSYEKL. CDR3 amino acids: CASSLDPSGANVLTF. CDR3 nucleotide sequence: TGCGCCAGCAGCCTGGACCCATCTGGGGCCAACGTCCTGACTTTC.

This sequence joins TRBV15 and TRBJ2-7; no firm D call. The germline CDR1 and CDR2 sequences are LNHNV and YYDKDF (reference sequence). The CDR3 totals 14 residues. With 0 bases removed from V and 4 bases from J, the gap between germline ends came to 10 bases. CDR3 nucleotides: TGTGCCACCAGCAGAGAAAAATACAGATACGAGCAGTACTTC. Protein sequence: CATSREKYRYEQYF. Full variable domain (rest looked up from reference TRBV15 and TRBJ2-7): DAMVIQNPRYQVTQFGKPVTLSCSQTLNHNVMYWYQQKSSQAPKLLFHYYDKDFNNEADTPDNFQSRRPNTSFCFLDIRSPGLGDTAMYLCATSREKYRYEQYFGPGTRLTVT.